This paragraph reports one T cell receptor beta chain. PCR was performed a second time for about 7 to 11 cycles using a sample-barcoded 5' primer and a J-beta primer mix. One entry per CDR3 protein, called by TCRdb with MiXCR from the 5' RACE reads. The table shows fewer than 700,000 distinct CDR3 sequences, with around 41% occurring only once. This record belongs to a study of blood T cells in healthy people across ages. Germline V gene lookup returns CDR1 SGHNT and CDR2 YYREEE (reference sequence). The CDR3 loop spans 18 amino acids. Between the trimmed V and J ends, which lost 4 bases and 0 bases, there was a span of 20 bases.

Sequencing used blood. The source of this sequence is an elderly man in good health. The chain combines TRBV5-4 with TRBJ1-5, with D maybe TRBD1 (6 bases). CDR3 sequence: CASSRDGARGDSNQPQHF. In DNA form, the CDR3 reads TGTGCCAGCAGCCGGGACGGAGCCAGGGGAGATAGCAATCAGCCCCAGCATTTT.